The following is a T cell receptor beta chain sequence with its context. At one end, the junction sequence differs from germline, possibly due to a read error. Extracted total RNA amounted to at least 5.5 micrograms for each sample. Germline assignment: CDR1 SSHAT and CDR2 FNYEAQ (reference sequence). CDR3 length: 15 amino acids. A J-beta primer mix and a sample-barcoded 5' primer were used in a second PCR of roughly 7 to 12 cycles. Template switching added a 12-random-nucleotide identifier to every cDNA molecule. Every sample gave at least 2.5 million paired-end reads containing CDR3. Each CDR3 protein gets one entry after TCRdb re-called the 5' RACE reads with MiXCR. The data hold around 1,600,000 distinct CDR3 sequences, with less than 45% observed a single time. The record originates from a study of blood T cells in healthy people across ages.

The chain uses TRBV7-7 and TRBJ2-1; possibly TRBD1 or TRBD2 for D (6 bases each). The J call may be faulty, since TRBJ2-7 better matches the DNA end. This TCR derives from a woman aged 18 to 35 in good health. The source material was blood. The CDR3 DNA reads as TGTGCTAGCAGCTCCACAGGGACTCCCTACAATGAGCAGTACTTC. Amino acid sequence: CASSSTGTPYNEQYF.